The 30 T cell receptor beta chains below come from one sample, sequenced in a study of shared clonotypes between healthy human individuals. The naive CD8 population came from CD45RO-negative cells selected for CCR7, without terminally differentiated effector memory CD45RA+ cells. Generated by immunoSEQ multiplex PCR, the TCRdb table keeps only in-frame clones and is missing some. The sample has approximately 590,000 clones, nearly 97% seen once. Specimen: naive CD8+ T cells sorted from blood. The receptors were sampled from a young woman in good health.

The chain carries TRBV7-8 and TRBJ2-2; TRBD1 might be the D (5 bases). The CDR3 spans 14 residues. Trimming shortened V by 6 bases and J by 4 bases, and 12 bases separated the two germline ends. Looked up from germline, CDR1 is SGHVS and CDR2 is FQNEAQ. Written as DNA, the CDR3 is TGTGCCAGCAGAACAGGCGCGAGCACCGGGGAGCTGTTTTTT. It codes for CASRTGASTGELFF.

The chain has TRBV28 and TRBJ1-3; weak D call: TRBD1 (5 bases). Germline assignment: CDR1 MDHEN and CDR2 SYDVKM. This CDR3 is 15 amino acids long. Trimming shortened V by 9 bases and J by 4 bases, and 19 bases separated the two germline ends. The CDR3 DNA reads as TGTGCCAGTGAGATAAGGGGATCGAGGGGAAACACCATATATTTT. It codes for CASEIRGSRGNTIYF.

The rearrangement uses TRBV9 and TRBJ1-5; no clear D gene. CDR3 size: 14 residues. V was cut by 0 bases and J by 4 bases, with 8 bases left in between. Germline V lookup: CDR1 SGDLS, CDR2 YYNGEE. CDR3 sequence (DNA): TGTGCCAGCAGCGTAGATGGGGTGAATCAGCCCCAGCATTTT. Protein product: CASSVDGVNQPQHF.

The chain employs TRBV30 and TRBJ1-4; no clear D. Trimming pared 3 bases from V and 4 bases from J, leaving 6 bases between. CDR3 length: 12 amino acids. Germline CDR1 GTSNPN, CDR2 SVGIG (reference sequence). For the CDR3, the DNA is TGTGCCTGGAGCGACTATAATGAAAAACTGTTTTTT. Its translation: CAWSDYNEKLFF.

The chain uses TRBV4-2 and TRBJ2-2; D not resolved. Germline lookup yields CDR1 LGHNA and CDR2 YNFKEQ. The CDR3 runs to 15 residues. The V end lost 0 bases, the J end lost 1 base, and 6 bases lay between the germline ends. This CDR3 reads CASSQDEQNTGELFF. CDR3 nucleotide sequence: TGTGCCAGCAGCCAAGATGAGCAGAACACCGGGGAGCTGTTTTTT.

The chain couples TRBV4-1 to TRBJ2-3, with D perhaps TRBD2 (6 bases). Germline CDR1 MGHRA, CDR2 YSYEKL. CDR3 length: 14 residues. V gave up 5 bases and J gave up 3 bases, with 12 bases separating them. CDR3 in DNA: TGCGCCAGCAGCAGGACGACTAGTACAGATACGCAGTATTTT. It translates to CASSRTTSTDTQYF.

The V and J genes are TRBV28 and TRBJ2-7; D not certain. The CDR3 sequence is 17 residues long. V lost 5 bases to trimming and J lost 3 bases, with 23 bases between them. Germline CDR1 is MDHEN and CDR2 is SYDVKM. CDR3 nucleotides: TGTGCCAGCAGTCCCCCCGGTGCAGGACCCCGCGACTACGAGCAGTACTTC. Encoded protein: CASSPPGAGPRDYEQYF. Using reference TRBV28 and TRBJ2-7 for the parts outside the CDR3, the full variable domain is DVKVTQSSRYLVKRTGEKVFLECVQDMDHENMFWYRQDPGLGLRLIYFSYDVKMKEKGDIPEGYSVSREKKERFSLILESASTNQTSMYLCASSPPGAGPRDYEQYFGPGTRLTVT.

The genes are TRBV10-3 and TRBJ2-7; TRBD2 is a possible D gene (6 bases). This CDR3 region has 16 residues. The germline gives CDR1 ENHRY, CDR2 SYGVKD. V was trimmed by 1 base and J by 4 bases, leaving 17 bases between them. The CDR3, as DNA: TGTGCCATCAGTGAGTACCATCTTACTAGCAGATACGAGCAGTACTTC. It yields the protein CAISEYHLTSRYEQYF.

This clone was counted once. V and J are TRBV27 and TRBJ2-3; the match to TRBD2 covers 12 bases. From germline, CDR1 is MNHEY and CDR2 SMNVEV (reference sequence). Trimming removed 5 bases from V and 1 base from J; junction bases left unmatched: 4. The CDR3 totals 16 residues. CDR3 amino acids: CASSGLAGLGTDTQYF. As DNA, the CDR3 is TGTGCCAGCAGTGGACTAGCGGGGTTGGGCACAGATACGCAGTATTTT.

J is TRBJ2-2 and V is TRBV11-2; 9 bases are a match to TRBD2. The germline V gene has CDR1 SGHAT and CDR2 FQNNGV. The CDR3 spans 15 residues. V shed 3 bases, J shed 3 bases, and the junction held 2 bases outside the gene matches. CDR3 bases: TGTGCCAGCAGCTTTGAGCGGGGGGACACCGGGGAGCTGTTTTTT. Amino acid sequence: CASSFERGDTGELFF.

This clone appeared a single time. V usage is TRBV11-2 and J usage is TRBJ2-2; D uncertain. The CDR3 totals 12 residues. Germline-derived CDR1 and CDR2 are SGHAT and FQNNGV. V was pared by 5 bases and J by 8 bases, with 9 bases between. Here the CDR3 reads CASSPGLGELFF. CDR3 coding DNA: TGTGCCAGCAGCCCCGGGTTGGGGGAGCTGTTTTTT. Using reference TRBV11-2 and TRBJ2-2 for the parts outside the CDR3, the full variable domain is EAGVAQSPRYKIIEKRQSVAFWCNPISGHATLYWYQQILGQGPKLLIQFQNNGVVDDSQLPKDRFSAERLKGVDSTLKIQPAKLEDSAVYLCASSPGLGELFFGEGSRLTVL.

This clone was observed a single time. The chain uses TRBV14 and TRBJ2-7, with D uncertain. CDR1 and CDR2 (germline): SGHDN, FVKESK. The CDR3 contains 13 residues. Trimming removed 3 bases at V and 7 bases at J, with 13 bases between. The CDR3 sequence is CASSHLGLREQYF. CDR3 nucleotides: TGTGCCAGCAGCCATCTCGGCCTTCGGGAGCAGTACTTC.

The chain employs TRBV11-2 and TRBJ2-5, with a weak D call TRBD1 (6 bases). The CDR3 runs to 14 residues. Germline CDR1 is SGHAT and CDR2 is FQNNGV. Trimming removed 5 bases from V and 3 bases from J, with 13 bases in between. The CDR3 DNA follows: TGTGCCAGCAGCCAATCACGGACAGAAGAGACCCAGTACTTC. Residues: CASSQSRTEETQYF.

The J gene is TRBJ2-4, the V gene TRBV11-1; 9 bases are a match to TRBD2. Per the germline V gene, CDR1 is SGHAT and CDR2 is FQDESV (reference sequence). The length of the CDR3 is 17 residues. The V and J ends lost 1 base and 8 bases, in that order; junction bases with no gene match: 12. CDR3 DNA: TGTGCCAGCAGCTTAGGGGTGGCGGGAGGGCCGTCGGACATTCAGTACTTC. Protein: CASSLGVAGGPSDIQYF.

The rearrangement joins TRBV28 to TRBJ1-2; 7 bases are a match to TRBD1. The trim removed 4 bases at V and 6 bases at J, leaving 14 bases unmatched. Germline V CDR1 and CDR2: MDHEN, SYDVKM. The CDR3 runs 16 residues. The CDR3 loop reads CASSSLSSSTGDGYTF. CDR3 sequence (DNA): TGTGCCAGCAGTTCTTTATCCTCATCAACAGGGGATGGCTACACCTTC.

This clone was observed once. The V gene is TRBV14, the J gene TRBJ2-7, with D unresolved. Deletions cut 4 bases from V and 2 bases from J, with 3 bases between. The germline gives CDR1 SGHDN, CDR2 FVKESK. The CDR3 runs to 11 residues. CDR3 bases: TGTGCCAGCAGCCCGCCCTACGAGCAGTACTTC. As protein: CASSPPYEQYF.

The J gene is TRBJ2-7, the V gene TRBV2; D not resolved. Deletions cut 1 base from V and 2 bases from J, with 12 bases between. Germline assignment: CDR1 SNHLY and CDR2 FYNNEI. The CDR3 has 15 residues. The chain's CDR3 is CASSEEATLPYEQYF. The DNA for the CDR3 is TGTGCCAGCAGTGAAGAAGCGACACTACCCTACGAGCAGTACTTC.

This chain connects TRBV28 to TRBJ2-7; tentatively, D is TRBD1 or TRBD2 (5 bases each). V was clipped by 2 bases and J by 2 bases, with 10 bases between them. The CDR3 consists of 14 residues. Per the germline V gene, CDR1 is MDHEN and CDR2 is SYDVKM. For the CDR3, the DNA is TGTGCCAGCAGTTTAACAGGAGGAACCTACGAGCAGTACTTC. This sequence encodes CASSLTGGTYEQYF.

The V gene is TRBV19, the J gene TRBJ2-5; either TRBD1 or TRBD2 may supply D (5 bases each). The last part of the DNA fits TRBJ2-7 better; the J call may be wrong. CDR1 is LNHDA, CDR2 SQIVND, per germline (reference sequence). The CDR3 sequence is 16 residues long. CDR3: CASSTGRRWGYYEQYF. For the CDR3, the DNA is TGTGCCAGTAGTACAGGGAGAAGGTGGGGGTACTACGAGCAGTACTTC.

The chain couples TRBV18 to TRBJ2-1; no reliable D call. The V gene lost 6 bases and the J gene lost 0 bases, with 6 bases spanning the gap. The CDR3 is made up of 13 amino acids. In germline, CDR1 is KGHSH, CDR2 LQKENI. CDR3 nucleotide sequence: TGTGCCAGCTCGACTTCCTCCTACAATGAGCAGTTCTTC. Protein: CASSTSSYNEQFF.

The chain recombines TRBV7-2 with TRBJ1-1; the D is unclear. The germline CDR1 and CDR2 sequences are SGHTA and FQGNSA. This CDR3 region has 13 residues. Trimming cost V 2 bases and J 6 bases, with 10 bases left between them. Written as DNA, the CDR3 is TGTGCCAGCAGCTTAACAGACTCGCCTGAAGCTTTCTTT. This sequence encodes CASSLTDSPEAFF.

This clone has a single count. V is TRBV30 and J is TRBJ2-5, with 9 bases matching TRBD2. The J call may be faulty, since TRBJ2-7 better matches the DNA end. The CDR3 is made up of 13 amino acids. Germline assignment: CDR1 GTSNPN and CDR2 SVGIG (reference sequence). The CDR3 sequence is CAWSLAGDDEQYF. In DNA, the CDR3 is TGTGCCTGGAGTTTAGCGGGAGACGACGAGCAGTACTTC.

The J gene is TRBJ2-1, the V gene TRBV9; D remains ambiguous. The CDR3 runs to 13 residues. Trimming removed 0 bases from V and 12 bases from J, with 13 bases in between. Germline CDR1 SGDLS, CDR2 YYNGEE. The CDR3 is CASSVASTEWQFF. The CDR3 nucleotides read TGTGCCAGCAGCGTAGCGAGTACCGAATGGCAGTTCTTC. Complete variable domain (other parts from reference TRBV9 and TRBJ2-1): DSGVTQTPKHLITATGQRVTLRCSPRSGDLSVYWYQQSLDQGLQFLIQYYNGEERAKGNILERFSAQQFPDLHSELNLSSLELGDSALYFCASSVASTEWQFFGPGTRLTVL.

Concerning this clone itself: Other DNA sequences of this sample code for an identical CDR3. This chain uses TRBV27 with TRBJ1-2; D may be TRBD1 (6 bases). The CDR3 contains 13 residues. Trimming took 2 bases from V and 4 from J, leaving 8 bases between them. Germline V CDR1 and CDR2: MNHEY, SMNVEV (reference sequence). The CDR3: CASSLGGGYGYTF. The CDR3 region has the DNA TGTGCCAGCAGTTTAGGAGGGGGCTATGGCTACACCTTC.

The chain recombines TRBV27 with TRBJ2-3, with 7 bases fitting TRBD2. V gave up 6 bases and J gave up 0 bases; unmatched junction bases: 6. The germline CDR1 and CDR2 sequences are MNHEY and SMNVEV (reference sequence). This CDR3 is 15 amino acids long. CDR3 protein: CASRTGTISTDTQYF. CDR3 nucleotide sequence: TGTGCCAGCAGGACGGGGACTATAAGCACAGATACGCAGTATTTT.

This clone is a singleton in its sample. This rearrangement joins TRBV7-9 to TRBJ2-2; no firm D call. Trimming shortened V by 5 bases and J by 5 bases, and 0 bases separated the two germline ends. CDR1 and CDR2 (germline): SEHNR, FQNEAQ (reference sequence). The CDR3 spans 10 residues. The CDR3 sequence is CASSTGELFF. Here the CDR3 DNA reads TGTGCCAGCAGCACCGGGGAGCTGTTTTTT.

This chain joins TRBV11-1 and TRBJ2-7; D gene unclear. Germline lookup yields CDR1 SGHAT and CDR2 FQDESV (reference sequence). Between the trimmed V and J ends, which lost 7 bases and 1 base, there was a span of 11 bases. The CDR3 totals 13 residues. As DNA, the CDR3 is TGTGCCAGCACCCCCGGGTATTCCTACGAGCAGTACTTC. Translation: CASTPGYSYEQYF.

The chain has TRBV19 and TRBJ2-7; D gene ambiguous. The CDR3 covers 13 residues. Looked up from germline, CDR1 is LNHDA and CDR2 is SQIVND (reference sequence). With 8 bases removed from V and 5 bases from J, the gap between germline ends came to 16 bases. The CDR3 DNA sequence: TGTGCCAGTTCATATACAAGGAACCACGAGCAGTACTTC. Protein product: CASSYTRNHEQYF.

The V call is TRBV19, the J call TRBJ2-7; 8 nucleotides line up with TRBD2. The trim removed 8 bases at V and 4 bases at J, leaving 7 bases unmatched. Germline assignment: CDR1 LNHDA and CDR2 SQIVND (reference sequence). CDR3 length: 13 amino acids. CDR3: CASAAGVGYEQYF. The CDR3 DNA sequence: TGTGCCAGTGCAGCGGGAGTTGGGTACGAGCAGTACTTC.

V is TRBV9 and J is TRBJ2-3; 8 nucleotides align to TRBD2. This CDR3 is built from 16 residues. Trimming cost V 1 base and J 4 bases; bases outside gene matches: 8. Per the germline V gene, CDR1 is SGDLS and CDR2 is YYNGEE. The CDR3 DNA is TGTGCCAGCAGCGTACCTGGAAGCGGGAGTTCAGATACGCAGTATTTT. It codes for CASSVPGSGSSDTQYF. Based on the CDR3 plus reference TRBV9 and TRBJ2-3, the full variable domain is DSGVTQTPKHLITATGQRVTLRCSPRSGDLSVYWYQQSLDQGLQFLIQYYNGEERAKGNILERFSAQQFPDLHSELNLSSLELGDSALYFCASSVPGSGSSDTQYFGPGTRLTVL.